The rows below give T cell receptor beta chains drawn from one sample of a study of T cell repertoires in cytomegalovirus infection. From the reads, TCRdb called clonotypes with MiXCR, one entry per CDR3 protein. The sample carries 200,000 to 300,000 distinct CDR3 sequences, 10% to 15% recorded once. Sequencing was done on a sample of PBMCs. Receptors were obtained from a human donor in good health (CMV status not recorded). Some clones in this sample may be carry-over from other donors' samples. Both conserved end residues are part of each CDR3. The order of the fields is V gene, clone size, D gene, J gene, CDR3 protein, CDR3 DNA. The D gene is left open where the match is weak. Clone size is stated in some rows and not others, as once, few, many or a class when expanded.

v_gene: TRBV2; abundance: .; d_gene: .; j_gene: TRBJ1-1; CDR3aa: CASRGRGSDTEAFF; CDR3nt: TGTGCCAGCAGGGGACGGGGAAGTGACACTGAAGCTTTCTTT
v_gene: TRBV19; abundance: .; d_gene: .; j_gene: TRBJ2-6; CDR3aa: CASSTGQPGANVLTF; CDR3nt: TGTGCCAGTAGTACCGGACAGCCTGGGGCCAACGTCCTGACTTTC
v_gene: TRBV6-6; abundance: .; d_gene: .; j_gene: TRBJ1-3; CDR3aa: CASSPGTKNTIYF; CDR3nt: TGTGCCAGCAGCCCCGGGACAAAAAACACCATATATTTT
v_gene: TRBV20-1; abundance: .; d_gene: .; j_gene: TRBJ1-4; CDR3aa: CSARDRGEEKLFF; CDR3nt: TGCAGTGCTAGAGACAGGGGTGAAGAAAAACTGTTTTTT
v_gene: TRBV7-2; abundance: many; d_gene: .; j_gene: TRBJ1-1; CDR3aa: CASSPDLNTEAFF; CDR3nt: TGTGCCAGCAGCCCTGACCTGAACACTGAAGCTTTCTTT
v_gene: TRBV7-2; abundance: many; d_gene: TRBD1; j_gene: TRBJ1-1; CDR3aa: CASRFQGVDEAFF; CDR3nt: TGTGCCAGCAGGTTTCAGGGGGTCGATGAAGCTTTCTTT
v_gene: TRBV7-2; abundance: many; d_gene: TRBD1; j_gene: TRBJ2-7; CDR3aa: CASSTGTANYEQYF; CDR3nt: TGTGCCAGCAGCACCGGGACAGCAAACTACGAGCAGTACTTC
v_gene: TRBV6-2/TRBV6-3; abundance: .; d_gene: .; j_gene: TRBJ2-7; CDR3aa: CASSMIPRYEQYF; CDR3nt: TGTGCCAGCAGTATGATCCCCAGATACGAGCAGTACTTC
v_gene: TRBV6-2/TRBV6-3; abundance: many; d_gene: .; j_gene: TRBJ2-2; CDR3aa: CASSYGPARNTGELFF; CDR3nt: TGTGCCAGCAGTTACGGTCCGGCTAGGAACACCGGGGAGCTGTTTTTT
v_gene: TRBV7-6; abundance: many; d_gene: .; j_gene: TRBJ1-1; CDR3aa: CASSDTRNTEAFF; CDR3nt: TGTGCCAGCAGCGATACCAGGAACACTGAAGCTTTCTTT
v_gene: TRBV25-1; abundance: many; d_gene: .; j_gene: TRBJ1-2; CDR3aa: CATSPRTPTNYGYTF; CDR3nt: TGTGCCACGAGCCCACGGACTCCAACTAACTATGGCTACACCTTC
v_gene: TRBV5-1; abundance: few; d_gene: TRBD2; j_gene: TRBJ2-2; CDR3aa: CASSSTSGTGELFF; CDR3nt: TGCGCCAGCAGCTCCACTAGCGGGACCGGGGAGCTGTTTTTT
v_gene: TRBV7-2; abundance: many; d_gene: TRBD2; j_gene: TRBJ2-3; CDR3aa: CASSWDSGGSNTQYF; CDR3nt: TGTGCCAGCAGCTGGGATAGCGGGGGCTCAAATACGCAGTATTTT
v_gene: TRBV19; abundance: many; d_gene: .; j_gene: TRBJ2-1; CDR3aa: CASSIIGKKFF; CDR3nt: TGTGCCAGTAGTATAATCGGGAAGAAGTTCTTC
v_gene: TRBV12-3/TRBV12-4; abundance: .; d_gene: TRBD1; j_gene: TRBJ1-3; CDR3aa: CASSPGTVLTGNTIYF; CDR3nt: TGTGCCAGCAGTCCCGGGACAGTTCTAACTGGAAACACCATATATTTT
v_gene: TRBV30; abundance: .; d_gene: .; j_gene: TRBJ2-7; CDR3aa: CAWSDGGYEQYF; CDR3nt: TGTGCCTGGAGTGACGGGGGCTACGAGCAGTACTTC
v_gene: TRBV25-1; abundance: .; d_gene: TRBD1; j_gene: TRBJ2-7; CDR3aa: CATQGDSYEQYF; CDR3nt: TGTGCCACCCAGGGGGACTCCTACGAGCAGTACTTC
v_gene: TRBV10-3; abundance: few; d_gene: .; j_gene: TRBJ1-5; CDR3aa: CAISREGNQPQHF; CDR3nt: TGTGCCATCAGCCGAGAGGGTAATCAGCCCCAGCATTTT
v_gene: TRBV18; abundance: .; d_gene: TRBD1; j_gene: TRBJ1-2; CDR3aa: CASSPEIGQGASGYTF; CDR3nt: TGTGCCAGCTCACCAGAGATAGGACAGGGAGCGAGCGGCTACACCTTC
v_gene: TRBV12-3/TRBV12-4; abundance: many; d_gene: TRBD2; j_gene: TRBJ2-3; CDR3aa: CASSWRSGGADTQYF; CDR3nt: TGTGCCAGCAGCTGGAGGAGCGGGGGGGCAGATACGCAGTATTTT
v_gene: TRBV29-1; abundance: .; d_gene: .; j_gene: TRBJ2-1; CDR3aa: CSVESVYSYNEQFF; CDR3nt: TGCAGCGTTGAATCAGTTTACTCCTACAATGAGCAGTTCTTC
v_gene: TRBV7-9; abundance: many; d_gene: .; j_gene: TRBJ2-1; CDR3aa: CASSYPRGDTYNEQFF; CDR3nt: TGTGCCAGCAGCTACCCCCGAGGGGACACCTACAATGAGCAGTTCTTC
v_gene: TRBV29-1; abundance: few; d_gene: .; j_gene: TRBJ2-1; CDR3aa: CSVEADTYNEQFF; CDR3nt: TGCAGCGTTGAAGCGGATACCTACAATGAGCAGTTCTTC
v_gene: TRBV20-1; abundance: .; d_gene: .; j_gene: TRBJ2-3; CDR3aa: CSARALSSATDTQYF; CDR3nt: TGCAGTGCTAGAGCCCTTTCTAGCGCCACAGATACGCAGTATTTT